These T cell receptor beta chains were read from a single sample in a study of blood T cells in healthy people across ages. Each CDR3 protein is one row after TCRdb ran MiXCR on the 5' RACE reads. The sample lists about 1.6 million distinct CDR3 sequences; about 31% were seen once. The sequencing input was blood. These TCRs come from a woman aged 30 to 39 in good health. Each CDR3 is given with its conserved first and last residue. D genes are given only for firm matches. Clone size is shown for a subset of rows, as once, few, many or a class of expanded clone.

j_call | v_call | d_call | clone_size | cdr3_aa | cdr3_nt
TRBJ2-7 | TRBV4-1 | TRBD2 | many | CASSQDGTSSYEQYF | TGCGCCAGCAGCCAAGATGGGACTAGCTCCTACGAGCAGTACTTC
TRBJ1-2 | TRBV29-1 | TRBD1 | few | CSVEPWTGGGYTF | TGCAGCGTTGAACCTTGGACAGGGGGTGGCTACACCTTC
TRBJ2-2 | TRBV12-3/TRBV12-4 | TRBD2 | - | CASSLLAGLSNTGELFF | TGTGCCAGCAGTCTACTAGCGGGGCTATCGAACACCGGGGAGCTGTTTTTT
TRBJ2-1 | TRBV9 | - | - | CASSVAPPLYNEQFF | TGTGCCAGCAGCGTAGCCCCCCCCCTATACAATGAGCAGTTCTTC
TRBJ2-4 | TRBV7-8 | - | many | CASSLARAGHSKNIQYF | TGTGCCAGCAGCTTAGCGAGGGCGGGACACTCCAAAAACATTCAGTACTTC
TRBJ1-1 | TRBV6-1 | - | few | CASTNNMNTEAFF | TGTGCCAGCACTAACAACATGAACACTGAAGCTTTCTTT
TRBJ2-7 | TRBV7-2 | - | - | CASSSQSGSSYEQYF | TGTGCCAGCAGCTCCCAAAGCGGCAGCTCCTACGAGCAGTACTTC
TRBJ1-1 | TRBV12-3/TRBV12-4 | - | - | CASSFLWGLEAFF | TGTGCCAGCAGTTTTTTATGGGGACTTGAAGCTTTCTTT
TRBJ2-3 | TRBV11-2 | TRBD2 | few | CASSSLAGGRTDTQYF | TGTGCCAGCAGCTCCCTAGCGGGGGGGAGGACAGATACGCAGTATTTT
TRBJ1-5 | TRBV20-1 | - | - | CSARRDNDQPQHF | TGCAGTGCTCGCCGGGACAACGATCAGCCCCAGCATTTT
TRBJ2-7 | TRBV11-2 | - | - | CASSFERHYEQYF | TGTGCCAGCAGCTTCGAGCGGCACTACGAGCAGTACTTC
TRBJ2-7 | TRBV7-9 | - | - | CANKEGDERYF | TGTGCCAATAAGGAGGGGGACGAGCGGTACTTC
TRBJ1-1 | TRBV20-1 | - | few | CSARGPQNTEAFF | TGCAGTGCTAGAGGGCCCCAGAACACTGAAGCTTTCTTT
TRBJ2-3 | TRBV29-1 | - | many | CSAGSLDTQYF | TGCAGCGCCGGATCCTTAGATACGCAGTATTTT
TRBJ2-3 | TRBV10-3 | - | many | CAIKGRRNTDTQYF | TGTGCCATCAAGGGCAGGAGAAACACAGATACGCAGTATTTT
TRBJ2-2 | TRBV29-1 | TRBD2 | few | CSVGLAGGRAGELFF | TGCAGCGTTGGACTAGCGGGAGGCCGGGCCGGGGAGCTGTTTTTT
TRBJ2-3 | TRBV6-5 | - | - | CASSYTGPGDTQYF | TGTGCCAGCAGTTACACAGGCCCTGGCGATACGCAGTATTTT
TRBJ1-1 | TRBV6-5 | - | few | CASRLDPNTEAFF | TGTGCCAGCAGACTAGACCCGAACACTGAAGCTTTCTTT
TRBJ2-7 | TRBV28 | TRBD2 | - | CASIPTGLAGVIEQYF | TGTGCCAGCATCCCAACGGGACTAGCGGGAGTGATCGAGCAGTACTTC
TRBJ2-1 | TRBV12-3/TRBV12-4 | TRBD1 | - | CASSFSRQGHNEQFF | TGTGCCAGCAGTTTTAGTCGACAGGGCCACAATGAGCAGTTCTTC
TRBJ1-2 | TRBV10-3 | - | few | CAISEDRLYGYTF | TGTGCCATCAGTGAGGACAGACTCTATGGCTACACCTTC
TRBJ2-3 | TRBV25-1 | - | - | CASSGLLGAGVLTDTQYF | TGTGCCAGCAGTGGCCTTTTGGGGGCGGGGGTTTTAACAGATACGCAGTATTTT
TRBJ2-1 | TRBV4-1 | - | few | CASSQESVYLAGPGQHNEQFF | TGCGCCAGCAGCCAAGAAAGTGTTTATTTGGCGGGACCTGGCCAACACAATGAGCAGTTCTTC
TRBJ2-7 | TRBV28 | - | many | CASSLPRGSSYEQYF | TGTGCCAGCAGCTTACCTCGTGGAAGTTCCTACGAGCAGTACTTC
TRBJ1-2 | TRBV5-5 | - | few | CASSLPWGATGYTF | TGTGCCAGCAGCCTCCCGTGGGGGGCCACTGGCTACACCTTC
TRBJ2-2 | TRBV5-6 | - | once | CANSLTVRNTGELFF | TGTGCCAACAGCTTGACAGTCCGGAACACCGGGGAGCTGTTTTTT
TRBJ2-1 | TRBV11-1 | TRBD2 | few | CASSHGTSGGGNNEQFF | TGTGCCAGCAGCCACGGGACTAGCGGGGGCGGCAACAATGAGCAGTTCTTC
TRBJ1-2 | TRBV5-1 | - | once | CASSLAEGAAGGYTF | TGCGCCAGCAGCTTGGCCGAAGGAGCAGCCGGTGGCTACACCTTC
TRBJ2-1 | TRBV2 | TRBD2 | - | CASRRGSGSSNEQFF | TGTGCCAGCAGGAGGGGTAGCGGGAGCTCTAATGAGCAGTTCTTC
TRBJ2-1 | TRBV7-9 | - | - | CASSPTEVGGDEQFF | TGTGCCAGCAGCCCGACCGAAGTCGGAGGGGATGAGCAGTTCTTC
TRBJ2-7 | TRBV28 | - | - | CASSLGYVGYEQYF | TGTGCCAGCAGTTTGGGGTATGTAGGCTACGAGCAGTACTTC
TRBJ2-5 | TRBV5-1 | - | once | CASSSGQGIETQYF | TGCGCCAGCAGCTCCGGACAAGGAATAGAGACCCAGTACTTC
TRBJ2-3 | TRBV5-6 | - | - | CASSLGGTYADTQYF | TGTGCCAGCAGCTTGGGGGGGACTTACGCAGATACGCAGTATTTT
TRBJ1-2 | TRBV6-1 | - | - | CASSEYNRICGYTF | TGTGCCAGCAGTGAATATAACAGGATCTGTGGCTACACCTTC
TRBJ1-5 | TRBV2 | - | - | CASSSTSLGQPQHF | TGTGCCAGCTCTAGTACGAGCTTGGGTCAGCCCCAGCATTTT
TRBJ1-1 | TRBV3-1 | - | few | CASSRQLLNTEAFF | TGTGCCAGCAGCCGACAATTGCTAAACACTGAAGCTTTCTTT
TRBJ2-5 | TRBV20-1 | - | many | CSATIGGETQYF | TGCAGTGCCACAATAGGAGGGGAGACCCAGTACTTC
TRBJ2-1 | TRBV29-1 | TRBD1 | many | CSVDAVRTGQSNEQFF | TGCAGCGTTGATGCCGTTAGGACAGGGCAGAGCAATGAGCAGTTCTTC
TRBJ2-1 | TRBV20-1 | TRBD2 | few | CSAKRGGLDNEQFF | TGCAGTGCTAAGCGGGGGGGCTTGGACAATGAGCAGTTCTTC
TRBJ2-4 | TRBV6-6 | - | - | CASSSDGKNIQYF | TGTGCCAGCAGTAGCGATGGCAAAAACATTCAGTACTTC
TRBJ1-1 | TRBV5-1 | - | - | CASSDRDRYTEAFF | TGCGCCAGCAGCGACCGGGATCGGTACACTGAAGCTTTCTTT
TRBJ2-1 | TRBV24-1 | - | - | CATSDLGLGDEQFF | TGTGCCACCAGTGATTTGGGGCTAGGGGATGAGCAGTTCTTC
TRBJ1-2 | TRBV6-1 | - | - | CASSEARGKGGGYTF | TGTGCCAGCAGTGAAGCGCGGGGAAAAGGGGGAGGCTACACCTTC
TRBJ2-5 | TRBV7-8 | TRBD1 | - | CASSLETGGWRETQYF | TGTGCCAGCAGCTTGGAGACAGGGGGCTGGAGGGAGACCCAGTACTTC
TRBJ2-1 | TRBV7-3 | - | few | CASSLIRGSSYNEQFF | TGTGCCAGCAGCTTAATTCGGGGGAGCTCCTACAATGAGCAGTTCTTC
TRBJ2-7 | TRBV6-6 | - | - | CASGEGAAVYEQYF | TGTGCCAGCGGAGAAGGGGCGGCGGTGTACGAGCAGTACTTC
TRBJ1-4 | TRBV20-1 | - | - | CSARGTKKGKKLFF | TGCAGTGCTAGAGGGACCAAAAAGGGGAAAAAACTGTTTTTT
TRBJ2-7 | TRBV27 | - | few | CASSQSTASYEQYF | TGTGCCAGCAGTCAATCGACAGCTTCCTACGAGCAGTACTTC
TRBJ1-1 | TRBV14 | - | - | CASSPDRILAFF | TGTGCCAGCAGTCCTGACAGGATCTTGGCTTTCTTT
TRBJ2-1 | TRBV6-4 | - | - | CASVGINGGPYNEQFF | TGTGCCAGCGTTGGAATCAACGGGGGGCCATACAATGAGCAGTTCTTC
TRBJ2-7 | TRBV25-1 | - | - | CASSKAGSTYEQYF | TGTGCCAGCAGTAAGGCGGGCTCCACCTACGAGCAGTACTTC
TRBJ2-7 | TRBV15 | - | - | CATSRARSSYEQYF | TGTGCCACCAGCAGAGCACGGTCCTCCTACGAGCAGTACTTC